The entry below describes one T cell receptor (beta chain). What it recognizes is unknown. The data were taken from a study of T cell repertoires in cytomegalovirus infection. Looking at the study overall: HLA-B-restricted CMV epitopes that are well studied were used alongside recently identified HLA-C-restricted ones. Public TCR beta signatures were indicative of both CMV infection and a matching HLA type. Study findings and constraints: Identification of carriers of CMV plus the relevant HLA was achieved through cumulative public TCR beta family frequency. HLA-C-restricted TCR beta clonotypes specific for CMV led the ex vivo response.

Trimming removed 0 bases from V and 0 bases from J, with 5 bases in between. This CDR3 contains 15 residues. In germline, CDR1 is SEHNR, CDR2 FQNEAQ (reference sequence). TCRdb reanalysed the reads using MiXCR and keeps one entry per CDR3 protein. The sample comprises around 800,000 distinct CDR3 sequences, 30% to 35% of which are singletons, and around 12% rests with the top ten. The V gene is TRBV7-9, the J gene TRBJ2-2; D is unresolved. Sequencing used cultured CD8+ T cells from PBMCs, obtained from culture after CMV antigen stimulation. This TCR was sampled from a human donor in good health (CMV status not recorded). Some clones in this sample may be carry-over from other donors' samples. DNA of the CDR3: TGTGCCAGCAGCTTAGCGCCAGCGAACACCGGGGAGCTGTTTTTT. This codes for CASSLAPANTGELFF. Looking up the rest from reference TRBV7-9 and TRBJ2-2 gives the full variable domain: DTGVSQNPRHKITKRGQNVTFRCDPISEHNRLYWYRQTLGQGPEFLTYFQNEAQLEKSRLLSDRFSAERPKGSFSTLEIQRTEQGDSAMYLCASSLAPANTGELFFGEGSRLTVL.